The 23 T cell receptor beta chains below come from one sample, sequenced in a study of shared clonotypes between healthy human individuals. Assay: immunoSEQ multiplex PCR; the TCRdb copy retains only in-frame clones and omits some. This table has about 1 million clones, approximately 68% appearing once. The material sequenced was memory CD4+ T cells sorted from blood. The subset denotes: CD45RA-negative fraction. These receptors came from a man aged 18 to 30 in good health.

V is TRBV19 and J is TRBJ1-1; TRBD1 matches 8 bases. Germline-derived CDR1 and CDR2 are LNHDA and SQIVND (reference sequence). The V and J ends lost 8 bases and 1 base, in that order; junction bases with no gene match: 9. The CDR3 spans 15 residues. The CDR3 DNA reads TGTGCCAGTGTTACTCAGGGGGCGGCGAACACTGAAGCTTTCTTT. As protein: CASVTQGAANTEAFF.

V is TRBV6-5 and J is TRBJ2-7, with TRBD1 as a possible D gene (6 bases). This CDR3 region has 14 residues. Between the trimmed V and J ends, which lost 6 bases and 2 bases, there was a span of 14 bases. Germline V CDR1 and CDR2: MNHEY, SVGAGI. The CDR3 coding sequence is TGTGCCAGCAGCCCTCGACAGGCGACCTACGAGCAGTACTTC. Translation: CASSPRQATYEQYF.

CDR3: CASSLVSGVSSSYEQYF. The CDR3 DNA sequence: TGTGCCAGCAGCTTGGTTAGCGGGGTGAGCAGCTCCTACGAGCAGTACTTC. This chain joins TRBV5-6 and TRBJ2-7; 8 nucleotides align to TRBD2. The junction had 8 bases not matched to a gene; V was cut back by 0 bases and J by 0 bases. Germline values: CDR1 SGHDT, CDR2 YYEEEE. The CDR3 has 17 amino acids.

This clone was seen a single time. DNA for the CDR3: TGTGCCTGGAGTGGCCTCGGGGTGGCCCAAGAGACCCAGTACTTC. It translates to CAWSGLGVAQETQYF. The genes are TRBV30 and TRBJ2-5, with D maybe TRBD2 (5 bases). The CDR3 is 15 amino acids. In germline, CDR1 is GTSNPN, CDR2 SVGIG (reference sequence). Trimming cost V 1 base and J 1 base, with 13 bases left between them.

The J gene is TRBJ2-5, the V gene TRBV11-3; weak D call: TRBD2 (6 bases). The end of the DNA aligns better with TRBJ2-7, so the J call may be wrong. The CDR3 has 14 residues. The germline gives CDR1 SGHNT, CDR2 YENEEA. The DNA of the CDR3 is TGTGCCAGCTCCCTCGCCGGGGGCTCCTACGAGCAGTACTTC. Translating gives CASSLAGGSYEQYF.

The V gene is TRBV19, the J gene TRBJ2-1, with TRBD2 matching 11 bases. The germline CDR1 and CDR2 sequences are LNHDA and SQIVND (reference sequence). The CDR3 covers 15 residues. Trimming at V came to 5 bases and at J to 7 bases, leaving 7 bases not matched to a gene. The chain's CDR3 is CASSVGASGRNEQFF. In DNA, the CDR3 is TGTGCCAGTAGTGTTGGGGCTAGCGGGAGGAATGAGCAGTTCTTC. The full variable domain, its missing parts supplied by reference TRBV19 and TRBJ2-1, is DGGITQSPKYLFRKEGQNVTLSCEQNLNHDAMYWYRQDPGQGLRLIYYSQIVNDFQKGDIAEGYSVSREKKESFPLTVTSAQKNPTAFYLCASSVGASGRNEQFFGPGTRLTVL.

CDR3 sequence (DNA): TGTGCCAGCAGCAATCCCTTGGCGGACTCCTACAATGAGCAGTTCTTC. Its translation is CASSNPLADSYNEQFF. This chain uses TRBV5-4 with TRBJ2-1; D is uncertain. The V gene lost 4 bases and the J gene lost 0 bases, with 14 bases spanning the gap. The CDR3 length is 16 residues. Germline V lookup: CDR1 SGHNT, CDR2 YYREEE (reference sequence).

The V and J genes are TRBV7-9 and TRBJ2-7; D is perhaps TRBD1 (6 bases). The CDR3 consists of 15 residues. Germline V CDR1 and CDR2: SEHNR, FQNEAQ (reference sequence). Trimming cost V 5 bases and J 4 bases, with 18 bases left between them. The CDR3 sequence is CASSPSPQGLYEQYF. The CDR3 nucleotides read TGTGCCAGCAGCCCTTCCCCACAGGGTTTGTACGAGCAGTACTTC.

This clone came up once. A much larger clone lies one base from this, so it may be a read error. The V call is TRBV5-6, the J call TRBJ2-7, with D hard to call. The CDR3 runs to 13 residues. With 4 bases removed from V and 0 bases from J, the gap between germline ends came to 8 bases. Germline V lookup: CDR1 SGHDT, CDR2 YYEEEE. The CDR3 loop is CASSPFSSYEQYF. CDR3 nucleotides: TGTGCCAGCAGCCCCTTTAGCTCCTACGAGCAGTACTTC.

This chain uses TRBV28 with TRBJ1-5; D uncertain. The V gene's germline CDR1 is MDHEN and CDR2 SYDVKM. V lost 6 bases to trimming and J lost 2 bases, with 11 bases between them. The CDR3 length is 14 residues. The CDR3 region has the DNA TGTGCCAGCAGCAAACATGAGGGCAATCAGCCCCAGCATTTT. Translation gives CASSKHEGNQPQHF.

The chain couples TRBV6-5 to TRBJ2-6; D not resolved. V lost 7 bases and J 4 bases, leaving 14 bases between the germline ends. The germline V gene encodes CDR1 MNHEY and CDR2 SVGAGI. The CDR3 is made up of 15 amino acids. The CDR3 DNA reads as TGTGCCAGCAATATGTCCTCGCGGGGGGCCAACGTCCTGACTTTC. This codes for CASNMSSRGANVLTF.

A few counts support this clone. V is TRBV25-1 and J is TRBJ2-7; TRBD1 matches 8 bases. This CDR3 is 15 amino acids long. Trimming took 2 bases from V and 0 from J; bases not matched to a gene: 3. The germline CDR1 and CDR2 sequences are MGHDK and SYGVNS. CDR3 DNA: TGTGCCAGCAGTGAAGGGGACAGGAGCTCCTACGAGCAGTACTTC. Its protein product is CASSEGDRSSYEQYF.

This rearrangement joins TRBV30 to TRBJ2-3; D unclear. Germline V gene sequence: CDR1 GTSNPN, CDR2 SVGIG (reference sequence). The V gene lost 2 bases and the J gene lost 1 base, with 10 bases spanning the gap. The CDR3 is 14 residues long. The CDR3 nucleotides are TGTGCCTGGAGTAGGGCAGGCCGCACAGATACGCAGTATTTT. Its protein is CAWSRAGRTDTQYF.

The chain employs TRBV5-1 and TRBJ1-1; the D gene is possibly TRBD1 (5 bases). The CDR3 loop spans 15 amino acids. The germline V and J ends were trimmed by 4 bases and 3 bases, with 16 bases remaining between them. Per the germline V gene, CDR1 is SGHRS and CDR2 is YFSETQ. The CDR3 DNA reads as TGCGCCAGCAGCCGGGACCATCGTGGGGACACTGAAGCTTTCTTT. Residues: CASSRDHRGDTEAFF.

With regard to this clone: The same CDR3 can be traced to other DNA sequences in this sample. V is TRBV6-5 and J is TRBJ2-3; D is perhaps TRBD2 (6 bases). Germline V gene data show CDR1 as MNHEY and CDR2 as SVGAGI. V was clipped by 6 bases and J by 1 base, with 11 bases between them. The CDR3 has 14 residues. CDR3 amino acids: CASRTSGGTDTQYF. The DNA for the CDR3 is TGTGCCAGCAGGACCTCGGGGGGCACAGATACGCAGTATTTT.

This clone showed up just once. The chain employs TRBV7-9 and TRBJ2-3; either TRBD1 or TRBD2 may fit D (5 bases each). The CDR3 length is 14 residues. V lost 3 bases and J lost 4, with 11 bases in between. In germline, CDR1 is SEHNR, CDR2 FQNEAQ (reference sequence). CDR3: CASSFEGLADTQYF. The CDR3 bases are TGTGCCAGCAGCTTCGAGGGGTTAGCAGATACGCAGTATTTT.

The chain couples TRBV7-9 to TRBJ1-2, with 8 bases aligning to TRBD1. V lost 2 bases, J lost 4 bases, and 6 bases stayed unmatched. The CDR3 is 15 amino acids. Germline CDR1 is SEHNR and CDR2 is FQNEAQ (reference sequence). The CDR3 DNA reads TGTGCCAGCAGCTTATCCGGGACAGGAACCTATGGCTACACCTTC. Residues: CASSLSGTGTYGYTF.

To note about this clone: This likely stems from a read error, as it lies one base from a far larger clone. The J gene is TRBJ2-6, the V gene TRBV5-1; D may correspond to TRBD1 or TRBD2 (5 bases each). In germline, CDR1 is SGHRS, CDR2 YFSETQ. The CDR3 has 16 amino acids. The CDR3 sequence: CASSLAGISGASVLTF. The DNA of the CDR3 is TGCGCCAGCAGCTTGGCCGGGATATCTGGGGCCAGCGTCCTGACTTTC.

CDR3 residues: CASSLGTIGPLHF. The DNA of the CDR3 is TGTGCCAGCAGCTTGGGCACAATAGGCCCCCTCCACTTT. J is TRBJ1-6 and V is TRBV5-6, with D unresolved. In germline, CDR1 is SGHDT, CDR2 YYEEEE. CDR3 length equals 13 residues. The V gene lost 0 bases and the J gene lost 13 bases, with 11 bases spanning the gap.

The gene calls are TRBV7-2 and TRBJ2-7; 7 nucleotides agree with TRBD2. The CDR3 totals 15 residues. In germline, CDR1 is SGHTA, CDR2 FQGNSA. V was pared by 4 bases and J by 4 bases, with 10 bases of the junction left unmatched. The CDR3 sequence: CASSSPTSLIYEQYF. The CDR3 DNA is TGTGCCAGCAGCTCCCCGACTAGCCTTATATACGAGCAGTACTTC.

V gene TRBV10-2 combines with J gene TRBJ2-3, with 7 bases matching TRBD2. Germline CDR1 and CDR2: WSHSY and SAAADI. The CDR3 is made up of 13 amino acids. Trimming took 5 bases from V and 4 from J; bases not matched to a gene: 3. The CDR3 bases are TGCGCCAGCAGTCGAGCGGGGCCAGATACGCAGTATTTT. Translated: CASSRAGPDTQYF.

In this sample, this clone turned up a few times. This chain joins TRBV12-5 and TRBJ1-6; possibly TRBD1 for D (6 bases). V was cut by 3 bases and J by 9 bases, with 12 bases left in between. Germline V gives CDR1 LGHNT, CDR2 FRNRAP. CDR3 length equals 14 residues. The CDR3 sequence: CASGFATGSSPLHF. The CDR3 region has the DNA TGTGCTAGTGGTTTTGCTACAGGGAGTTCACCCCTCCACTTT.

DNA of the CDR3: TGTGCCAGCAGCTTCGGGGTAGGAATCTCTGGAAACACCATATATTTT. It codes for CASSFGVGISGNTIYF. The chain uses TRBV13 and TRBJ1-3; D remains unclear. The CDR3 has 16 residues. V was trimmed by 3 bases and J by 0 bases, leaving 12 bases between them. The germline V gene has CDR1 PRHDT and CDR2 FYEKMQ (reference sequence).